This T cell receptor beta chain is drawn from a study of T cells in Graves' hyperthyroidism and ophthalmopathy. This clonotype was detected only a few times. Its antigen is as yet unknown. The study's findings and limits: From stable hyperthyroidism, ophthalmopathy was separated by a 13 V-J model.

The CDR3 covers 13 residues. Germline loops: CDR1 SNHLY, CDR2 FYNNEI. V was cut by 6 bases and J by 4 bases, with 12 bases left in between. The study enrolled patients aged 18 to 65 with newly diagnosed hyperthyroidism of under 2 months' duration. Patients having uncontrolled infection, another autoimmune disease, pregnancy or lactation were not included. Diagnoses were established using clinical symptoms, serum thyroxine and TRAb, thyroid ultrasound and orbital computed tomography. RNA transcripts provided the source from which TCR beta CDR3 regions were amplified. Carried out on the TCR CDR3, a first-round RT-PCR used the HTBI primer set. TCRdb reprocessed the multiplex PCR reads via MiXCR and lists one record per CDR3 protein. The table lists around 620,000 distinct CDR3 sequences, around 15% of them singletons.

The sample taken for sequencing was blood. The V and J genes are TRBV2 and TRBJ1-1, with TRBD1 as a possible D gene (5 bases). This clonotype was sampled from a woman in her twenties or thirties with Graves' hyperthyroidism. The CDR3 nucleotides read TGTGCCAGCAGCGTCGGGGGGACCACTGAAGCTTTCTTT. It yields the protein CASSVGGTTEAFF.